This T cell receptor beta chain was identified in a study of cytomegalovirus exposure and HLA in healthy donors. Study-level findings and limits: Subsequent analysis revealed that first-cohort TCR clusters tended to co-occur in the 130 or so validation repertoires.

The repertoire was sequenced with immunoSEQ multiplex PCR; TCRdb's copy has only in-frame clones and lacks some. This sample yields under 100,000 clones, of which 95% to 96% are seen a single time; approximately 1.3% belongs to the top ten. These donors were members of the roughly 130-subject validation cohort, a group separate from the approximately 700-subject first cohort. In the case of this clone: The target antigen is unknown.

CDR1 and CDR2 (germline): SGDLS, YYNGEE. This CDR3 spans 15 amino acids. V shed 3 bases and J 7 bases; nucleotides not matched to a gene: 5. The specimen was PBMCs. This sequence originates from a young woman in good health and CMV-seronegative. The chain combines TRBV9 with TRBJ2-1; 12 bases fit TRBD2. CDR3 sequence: CASSAPSGRANEQFF. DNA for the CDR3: TGTGCCAGCAGCGCCCCTAGCGGGAGGGCGAATGAGCAGTTCTTC.